The entry that follows covers one T cell receptor (beta chain) sequence. Its antigen is not identified. Analysis merged second doses at about 4 or about 12 weeks. The trim removed 1 base at V and 4 bases at J, leaving 8 bases unmatched. CDR1 is LGHDT, CDR2 YNNKEL, per germline (reference sequence). This CDR3 has 16 residues. The data were produced by immunoSEQ multiplex PCR, yet TCRdb's version contains in-frame clones alone and is incomplete. The repertoire consists of roughly 150,000 clones, with more than 70% occurring once and the leading ten covering about 3%. This sample was taken from a study of T cell responses to AZD1222 COVID-19 vaccine. Study-level findings and limits: The peak T cell response came first, and repertoires were sampled only after it. Donors were chiefly white British, with a greater number of females, and clonal diversity was perhaps underestimated.

The chain recombines TRBV3-1 (or the pseudogene TRBV3-2) with TRBJ2-7; TRBD1 aligns across 9 bases. The input for sequencing was peripheral blood, taken 28 days after the second AZD1222 dose. This sequence was found in an adult who received the AZD1222 COVID-19 vaccine. CDR3 protein: CASSQGYGQGLYEQYF. CDR3 coding DNA: TGTGCCAGCAGCCAAGGGTATGGACAGGGGCTGTACGAGCAGTACTTC.